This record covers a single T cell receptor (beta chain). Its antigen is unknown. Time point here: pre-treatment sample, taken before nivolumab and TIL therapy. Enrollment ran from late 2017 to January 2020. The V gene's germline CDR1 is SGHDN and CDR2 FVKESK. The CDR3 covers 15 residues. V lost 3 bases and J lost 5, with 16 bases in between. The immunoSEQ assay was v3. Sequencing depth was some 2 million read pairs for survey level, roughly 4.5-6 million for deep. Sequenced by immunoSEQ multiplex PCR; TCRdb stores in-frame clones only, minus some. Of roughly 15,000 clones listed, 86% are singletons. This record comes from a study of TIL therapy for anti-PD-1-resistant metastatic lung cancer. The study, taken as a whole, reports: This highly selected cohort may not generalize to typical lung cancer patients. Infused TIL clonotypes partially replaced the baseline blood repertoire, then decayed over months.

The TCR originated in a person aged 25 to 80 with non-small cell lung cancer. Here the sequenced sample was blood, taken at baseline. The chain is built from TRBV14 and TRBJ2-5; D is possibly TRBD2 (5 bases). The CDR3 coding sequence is TGTGCCAGCAGCCATCGCGCACGGGGTTTGGAGACCCAGTACTTC. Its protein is CASSHRARGLETQYF. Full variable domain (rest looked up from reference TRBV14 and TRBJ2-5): EAGVTQFPSHSVIEKGQTVTLRCDPISGHDNLYWYRRVMGKEIKFLLHFVKESKQDESGMPNNRFLAERTGGTYSTLKVQPAELEDSGVYFCASSHRARGLETQYFGPGTRLLVL.